The 10 T cell receptor beta chains below all came from one sample that was sequenced in a study of OX40 agonist ivuxolimab in advanced cancers. Measured with immunoSEQ multiplex PCR; TCRdb has only the in-frame clones, and not every one. The sample yields 55,000 to 70,000 clones, about 82% seen once. Specimen: CD4+ or CD8+ T cells sorted from blood, collected in a trial of the OX40 agonist ivuxolimab. Every receptor here comes from an adult with an advanced solid tumor such as melanoma, head and neck, liver or kidney cancer.

The gene calls are TRBV4-1 and TRBJ1-5; 7 bases match TRBD1. The CDR3 is 17 amino acids. Looked up from germline, CDR1 is MGHRA and CDR2 is YSYEKL. V shed 1 base, J shed 4 bases, and the junction held 10 bases outside the gene matches. CDR3 in amino acids: CASSQVPGQRFNQPQHF. The CDR3 DNA sequence: TGCGCCAGCAGCCAAGTCCCGGGACAGCGTTTTAATCAGCCCCAGCATTTT.

CDR3 sequence reads: CASSPGPSYGYTF. The CDR3 coding sequence is TGTGCCAGCTCGCCTGGGCCGTCCTATGGCTACACCTTC. This sequence joins TRBV18 and TRBJ1-2; D is unclear. The V and J ends lost 6 bases and 4 bases respectively, with 12 bases between them. This CDR3 spans 13 amino acids. Germline CDR1 and CDR2: KGHSH and LQKENI.

The genes are TRBV19 and TRBJ2-3, with D possibly matching TRBD1 (6 bases). Germline-derived CDR1 and CDR2 are LNHDA and SQIVND (reference sequence). V lost 5 bases to trimming and J lost 3 bases, with 18 bases between them. The CDR3 extends over 16 amino acids. The CDR3 bases are TGTGCCAGTAGTCATGTGGGGGCTAGGAAAACAGATACGCAGTATTTT. Its translation is CASSHVGARKTDTQYF.

The rearrangement links TRBV19 to TRBJ2-5, with D maybe TRBD1 (5 bases). The CDR3 contains 11 residues. V was pared by 8 bases and J by 4 bases, with 8 bases between. The germline V gene has CDR1 LNHDA and CDR2 SQIVND (reference sequence). CDR3 in DNA: TGTGCCAGTGGGGCCGGAGAGACCCAGTACTTC. The encoded protein is CASGAGETQYF.

The chain is built from TRBV5-4 and TRBJ2-5; 7 nucleotides align to TRBD1. The germline CDR1 and CDR2 sequences are SGHNT and YYREEE (reference sequence). The ends lost 7 bases at V and 4 bases at J; junction bases unmatched: 10. This CDR3 region has 14 residues. The chain's CDR3 is CASSNRGTSETQYF. CDR3 nucleotides: TGTGCCAGCTCAAACAGGGGAACTTCAGAGACCCAGTACTTC.

The V and J genes are TRBV19 and TRBJ2-5; tentatively, D is TRBD2 (6 bases). Trimming removed 3 bases at V and 2 bases at J, with 10 bases between. The CDR3 loop spans 14 amino acids. Germline CDR1 and CDR2: LNHDA and SQIVND (reference sequence). The CDR3: CASSIGGWQETQYF. The CDR3 region has the DNA TGTGCCAGTAGTATTGGGGGGTGGCAAGAGACCCAGTACTTC.

V is TRBV2 and J is TRBJ2-3, with D possibly matching TRBD1 (6 bases). V lost 8 bases and J lost 1, with 10 bases in between. This CDR3 has 13 amino acids. The germline V gene encodes CDR1 SNHLY and CDR2 FYNNEI. The CDR3 reads CASYRARTDTQYF. In DNA form, the CDR3 reads TGTGCCAGCTACAGGGCCCGCACAGATACGCAGTATTTT.

There are a few counts of this clone. The rearrangement links TRBV7-9 to TRBJ1-2; 8 bases fit TRBD1. This CDR3 has 14 residues. Germline trimming cut 7 bases from V and 0 bases from J; bases unmatched to any gene: 4. CDR1 SEHNR and CDR2 FQNEAQ come from the germline V gene (reference sequence). In DNA form, the CDR3 reads TGTGCCAGCAACGACAGGGGTACTAACTATGGCTACACCTTC. Its translation: CASNDRGTNYGYTF.

The CDR3 DNA follows: TGCGCCAGCAGCAAAACCAGGGGTGGGGAAAAACTGTTTTTT. It yields the protein CASSKTRGGEKLFF. The chain recombines TRBV4-1 with TRBJ1-4; tentative D call: TRBD1 (6 bases). This CDR3 has 14 amino acids. The germline V and J ends were trimmed by 5 bases and 8 bases, with 15 bases remaining between them. Germline V gene sequence: CDR1 MGHRA, CDR2 YSYEKL.

The chain couples TRBV4-1 to TRBJ1-4; D gene unclear. This CDR3 is built from 15 residues. Trimming shortened V by 1 base and J by 8 bases, and 14 bases separated the two germline ends. CDR1 MGHRA and CDR2 YSYEKL come from the germline V gene. In DNA, the CDR3 is TGCGCCAGCAGCCAAGGAGCAGGAAGCAGGGAAAAACTGTTTTTT. Translating it yields CASSQGAGSREKLFF.